These 20 T cell receptor beta chains were all obtained from the same sample, sequenced in a study of cytomegalovirus exposure and HLA in healthy donors (dated 2017 in TCRdb). Receptors were amplified or captured by the immunoSEQ multiplex PCR assay. TCRdb took this table from immuneACCESS and kept in-frame rearrangements with V and J called. Such tables lack part of the clones; where checked against another copy, unresolved V genes explain under half of the gap, and the rest is unexplained. Counted in this sample were roughly 100,000 clones; roughly 86% of them appeared once. Under 4.5% of the sample is held by the ten biggest clonotypes. Material for sequencing was PBMCs. Receptor source: a young woman in good health and CMV-seropositive.

The chain uses TRBV19 and TRBJ2-5, with a weak D call TRBD1 (5 bases). Trimming cost V 7 bases and J 5 bases, with 14 bases left between them. Germline CDR1 reads LNHDA; CDR2 reads SQIVND (reference sequence). The CDR3 covers 13 residues. CDR3 protein: CASTDLKGETQYF. CDR3 DNA sequence: TGTGCCAGTACGGACCTGAAGGGGGAGACCCAGTACTTC. Variable domain in full (rest from reference TRBV19 and TRBJ2-5): DGGITQSPKYLFRKEGQNVTLSCEQNLNHDAMYWYRQDPGQGLRLIYYSQIVNDFQKGDIAEGYSVSREKKESFPLTVTSAQKNPTAFYLCASTDLKGETQYFGPGTRLLVL.

The rearrangement links TRBV7-3 to TRBJ2-3; 7 bases match TRBD1. The V gene's germline CDR1 is SGHTA and CDR2 FQGTGA. The J segment lost 2 bases and the V segment lost 5 bases, leaving 7 bases of the junction unmatched. This CDR3 spans 15 amino acids. As DNA, the CDR3 is TGTGCCAGCAGCGGAACAGGGGTGATCACAGATACGCAGTATTTT. It is translated as CASSGTGVITDTQYF.

This clone has more than one count but fewer than ten. V and J are TRBV5-4 and TRBJ2-7; D is unclear. V lost 4 bases, J lost 0 bases, and 5 bases lay in between. Germline V gene lookup returns CDR1 SGHNT and CDR2 YYREEE (reference sequence). This CDR3 comprises 12 residues. In DNA form, the CDR3 reads TGTGCCAGCAGCGTGAGCTCCTACGAGCAGTACTTC. Protein: CASSVSSYEQYF.

The J gene is TRBJ2-3, the V gene TRBV28; 8 bases line up with TRBD1. The CDR3 length is 13 residues. Germline CDR1 and CDR2: MDHEN and SYDVKM. The V segment lost 10 bases and the J segment 4 bases; nucleotides outside the gene matches: 7. The chain's CDR3 is CAISDRESDTQYF. In DNA form, the CDR3 reads TGTGCCATTTCGGACAGGGAGTCAGATACGCAGTATTTT.

The chain combines TRBV18 with TRBJ1-1, with 7 bases fitting TRBD1. The germline CDR1 and CDR2 sequences are KGHSH and LQKENI. Trimming at V came to 3 bases and at J to 0 bases, leaving 10 bases not matched to a gene. The CDR3 is made up of 17 amino acids. CDR3 in amino acids: CASSPNRGQFMNTEAFF. The CDR3 DNA reads TGTGCCAGCTCACCGAACAGGGGCCAATTCATGAACACTGAAGCTTTCTTT.

By frequency in the sample, this clone is medium-sized. The chain is built from TRBV15 and TRBJ2-5, with D possibly being TRBD2 (5 bases). The CDR3 loop spans 13 amino acids. The V end lost 2 bases, the J end lost 5 bases, and 9 bases lay between the germline ends. Germline V gene data show CDR1 as LNHNV and CDR2 as YYDKDF (reference sequence). The CDR3 bases are TGTGCCACCAGCAGATTTGGCGGGGAGACCCAGTACTTC. The encoded protein is CATSRFGGETQYF.

The CDR3 coding sequence is TGTGCCAGCAGTTATCCGGGGGCCTACGAGCAGTACTTC. Translation: CASSYPGAYEQYF. The chain uses TRBV9 and TRBJ2-7, with D possibly TRBD2 on 6 matching bases. Trimming removed 5 bases at V and 2 bases at J, with 11 bases between. The CDR3 is made up of 13 amino acids. Looked up from germline, CDR1 is SGDLS and CDR2 is YYNGEE.

The J gene is TRBJ1-1, the V gene TRBV11-2; D perhaps matches TRBD1 (6 bases). Trimming shortened V by 1 base and J by 4 bases, and 16 bases separated the two germline ends. Germline V gene data show CDR1 as SGHAT and CDR2 as FQNNGV. The CDR3 length is 16 residues. In DNA form, the CDR3 reads TGTGCCAGCAGCTTAGTCCCCCAGGGGCTAGGCACTGAAGCTTTCTTT. Its translation: CASSLVPQGLGTEAFF.

This CDR3 is CASRYAGTGDYF. In DNA form, the CDR3 reads TGTGCCAGCAGATATGCCGGGACAGGGGATTATTTT. The V call is TRBV5-6, the J call TRBJ2-3; TRBD1 aligns across 10 bases. CDR1 is SGHDT and CDR2 is YYEEEE in the germline V gene. CDR3 length: 12 residues. The J segment lost 15 bases and the V segment lost 5 bases, leaving 9 bases of the junction unmatched.

This clone was recorded a few times. The chain couples TRBV6-1 to TRBJ2-2; 7 nucleotides align to TRBD1. Germline V gene data show CDR1 as MNHNS and CDR2 as SASEGT. The trim removed 2 bases at V and 5 bases at J, leaving 5 bases unmatched. The CDR3 has 15 residues. The CDR3 sequence: CASSELAQGTGELFF. The CDR3 DNA sequence: TGTGCCAGCAGTGAATTAGCACAGGGGACCGGGGAGCTGTTTTTT.

The V gene is TRBV19, the J gene TRBJ2-1, with 9 bases matching TRBD2. Trimming cost V 10 bases and J 3 bases; bases outside gene matches: 10. This CDR3 has 15 amino acids. Germline V gene lookup returns CDR1 LNHDA and CDR2 SQIVND (reference sequence). Here the CDR3 reads CATRGSGGNYNEQFF. For the CDR3, the DNA is TGTGCCACCCGGGGTAGCGGGGGCAACTACAATGAGCAGTTCTTC.

The chain is built from TRBV5-1 and TRBJ1-2, with D tentatively TRBD1 (6 bases). The CDR3 runs 15 residues. Germline V gene data show CDR1 as SGHRS and CDR2 as YFSETQ. V was clipped by 0 bases and J by 6 bases, with 15 bases between them. CDR3 amino acids: CASSLGSDRANGYTF. DNA of the CDR3: TGCGCCAGCAGCTTGGGATCGGACAGAGCAAATGGCTACACCTTC. Based on the CDR3 plus reference TRBV5-1 and TRBJ1-2, the full variable domain is KAGVTQTPRYLIKTRGQQVTLSCSPISGHRSVSWYQQTPGQGLQFLFEYFSETQRNKGNFPGRFSGRQFSNSRSEMNVSTLELGDSALYLCASSLGSDRANGYTFGSGTRLTVV.

The sample holds one count of this clone. V gene TRBV23-1 combines with J gene TRBJ2-1, with 9 positions matching TRBD2. TRBV23-1 is marked as an open reading frame, function uncertain. This CDR3 comprises 16 residues. The junction had 14 bases not matched to a gene; V was cut back by 1 base and J by 13 bases. DNA for the CDR3: TGCGCCAGCAGTCAATTTTACCTCGTTAGCGGGAGTTCTCAGTTCTTC. Translating gives CASSQFYLVSGSSQFF.

The chain is built from TRBV27 and TRBJ1-3; D ambiguous. Germline values: CDR1 MNHEY, CDR2 SMNVEV (reference sequence). The length of the CDR3 is 13 residues. Trimming removed 6 bases at V and 2 bases at J, with 8 bases between. CDR3 sequence: CASRYSPGNTIYF. CDR3 DNA: TGTGCCAGCAGGTACTCCCCTGGAAACACCATATATTTT.

The chain uses TRBV11-2 and TRBJ2-3; no reliable D call. CDR1 is SGHAT, CDR2 FQNNGV, per germline. V lost 2 bases, J lost 0 bases, and 6 bases lay in between. The CDR3 runs 14 residues. The CDR3 bases are TGTGCCAGCAGCTTAATCCTAAGCACAGATACGCAGTATTTT. Protein sequence: CASSLILSTDTQYF. Combining the CDR3 with reference TRBV11-2 and TRBJ2-3 gives the whole variable domain EAGVAQSPRYKIIEKRQSVAFWCNPISGHATLYWYQQILGQGPKLLIQFQNNGVVDDSQLPKDRFSAERLKGVDSTLKIQPAKLEDSAVYLCASSLILSTDTQYFGPGTRLTVL.

The chain joins TRBV4-1 to TRBJ1-1; possibly TRBD1 for D (5 bases). Germline-derived CDR1 and CDR2 are MGHRA and YSYEKL. Trimming cost V 1 base and J 1 base, with 13 bases left between them. The CDR3 is 16 residues long. This chain's CDR3 is CASSQGRMGPNTEAFF. The CDR3 coding sequence is TGCGCCAGCAGCCAAGGACGGATGGGGCCGAACACTGAAGCTTTCTTT.

The V and J genes are TRBV4-2 and TRBJ2-1; weak D call: TRBD1 (5 bases). The V gene lost 1 base and the J gene lost 8 bases, with 18 bases spanning the gap. Germline V gene data show CDR1 as LGHNA and CDR2 as YNFKEQ. The CDR3 length is 16 residues. DNA of the CDR3: TGTGCCAGCAGCCAAGGAAGGGGCCGCCGATTCGATGAGCAGTTCTTC. Its translation is CASSQGRGRRFDEQFF.

This clone was seen more than once but under ten times. The rearrangement links TRBV7-8 to TRBJ1-5; D is possibly TRBD1 (5 bases). CDR3 size: 16 residues. V was clipped by 1 base and J by 6 bases, with 16 bases between them. Germline CDR1 and CDR2: SGHVS and FQNEAQ. CDR3 residues: CASSLVALGVGQPQHF. The CDR3 DNA is TGTGCCAGCAGCTTAGTGGCCCTAGGGGTTGGTCAGCCCCAGCATTTT.

This clone was seen more than once but under ten times. This chain uses TRBV28 with TRBJ1-2; D unclear. V lost 6 bases to trimming and J lost 0 bases, with 17 bases between them. Germline assignment: CDR1 MDHEN and CDR2 SYDVKM. CDR3 length equals 16 residues. DNA for the CDR3: TGTGCCAGCAGCCCGATCGGAGGGAGAGCTAACTATGGCTACACCTTC. It is translated as CASSPIGGRANYGYTF.

The V gene is TRBV12-5, the J gene TRBJ1-4; no clear D. The CDR3 sequence is 14 residues long. Trimming pared 3 bases from V and 11 bases from J, leaving 16 bases between. From germline, CDR1 is LGHNT and CDR2 FRNRAP. For the CDR3, the DNA is TGTGCTAGTGGTTTAAGGACGCTCGGAGGGAAACTGTTTTTT. It yields the protein CASGLRTLGGKLFF.